This TCR beta chain appears in the sequencing data of a study of human T cells and chemical hapten exposure. Overall study context: Once 0.01% DPC had been applied to the upper back by patch test, readings were taken at 6 days. Alopecia areata, totalis or universalis affected patients who were mostly female. Overall study findings and caveats: Expanded TCRs showed more large CDR3 clusters than pre-sensitization or healthy control sets. PT1 expanded TCR counts and patch test score correlated positively.

In this sample, this clonotype turned up many times. Its matching antigen is unknown. Time point noted: pre-sensitization, week 0. The treatment was: therapeutic diphenylcyclopropenone sensitization with weekly scalp DPC. TCRdb recomputed calls from the RACE reads with MiXCR, one row per CDR3 protein. The data contain about 350,000 distinct CDR3 sequences, approximately 5% of them seen just once; the ten biggest clones take up over 7%. This receptor was obtained from a woman aged 18-30 years with alopecia areata. Some clones in this sample may be carry-over from other donors' samples. Specimen: whole blood, collected in connection with sensitization to the hapten diphenylcyclopropenone (DPC).

The CDR3 DNA reads as TGTGCCAGCGGTGGTAGCGGGGACCTAGCCAAAAACATTCAGTACTTC. Its protein product is CASGGSGDLAKNIQYF. V and J are TRBV5-4 and TRBJ2-4; 8 nucleotides align to TRBD2. With V trimmed by 7 bases and J by 0 bases, 9 bases remained unmatched. Germline V gene lookup returns CDR1 SGHNT and CDR2 YYREEE (reference sequence). CDR3 length: 16 residues.